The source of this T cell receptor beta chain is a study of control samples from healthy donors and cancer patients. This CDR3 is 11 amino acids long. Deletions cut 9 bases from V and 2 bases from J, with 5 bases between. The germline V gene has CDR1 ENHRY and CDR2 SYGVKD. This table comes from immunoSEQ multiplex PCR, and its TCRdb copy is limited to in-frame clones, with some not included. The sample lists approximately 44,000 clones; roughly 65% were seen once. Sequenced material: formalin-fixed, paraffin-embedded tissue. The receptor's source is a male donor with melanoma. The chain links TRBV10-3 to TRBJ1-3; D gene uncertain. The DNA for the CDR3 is TGTGCCATTGCGGCTGGAAACACCATATATTTT. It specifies CAIAAGNTIYF.